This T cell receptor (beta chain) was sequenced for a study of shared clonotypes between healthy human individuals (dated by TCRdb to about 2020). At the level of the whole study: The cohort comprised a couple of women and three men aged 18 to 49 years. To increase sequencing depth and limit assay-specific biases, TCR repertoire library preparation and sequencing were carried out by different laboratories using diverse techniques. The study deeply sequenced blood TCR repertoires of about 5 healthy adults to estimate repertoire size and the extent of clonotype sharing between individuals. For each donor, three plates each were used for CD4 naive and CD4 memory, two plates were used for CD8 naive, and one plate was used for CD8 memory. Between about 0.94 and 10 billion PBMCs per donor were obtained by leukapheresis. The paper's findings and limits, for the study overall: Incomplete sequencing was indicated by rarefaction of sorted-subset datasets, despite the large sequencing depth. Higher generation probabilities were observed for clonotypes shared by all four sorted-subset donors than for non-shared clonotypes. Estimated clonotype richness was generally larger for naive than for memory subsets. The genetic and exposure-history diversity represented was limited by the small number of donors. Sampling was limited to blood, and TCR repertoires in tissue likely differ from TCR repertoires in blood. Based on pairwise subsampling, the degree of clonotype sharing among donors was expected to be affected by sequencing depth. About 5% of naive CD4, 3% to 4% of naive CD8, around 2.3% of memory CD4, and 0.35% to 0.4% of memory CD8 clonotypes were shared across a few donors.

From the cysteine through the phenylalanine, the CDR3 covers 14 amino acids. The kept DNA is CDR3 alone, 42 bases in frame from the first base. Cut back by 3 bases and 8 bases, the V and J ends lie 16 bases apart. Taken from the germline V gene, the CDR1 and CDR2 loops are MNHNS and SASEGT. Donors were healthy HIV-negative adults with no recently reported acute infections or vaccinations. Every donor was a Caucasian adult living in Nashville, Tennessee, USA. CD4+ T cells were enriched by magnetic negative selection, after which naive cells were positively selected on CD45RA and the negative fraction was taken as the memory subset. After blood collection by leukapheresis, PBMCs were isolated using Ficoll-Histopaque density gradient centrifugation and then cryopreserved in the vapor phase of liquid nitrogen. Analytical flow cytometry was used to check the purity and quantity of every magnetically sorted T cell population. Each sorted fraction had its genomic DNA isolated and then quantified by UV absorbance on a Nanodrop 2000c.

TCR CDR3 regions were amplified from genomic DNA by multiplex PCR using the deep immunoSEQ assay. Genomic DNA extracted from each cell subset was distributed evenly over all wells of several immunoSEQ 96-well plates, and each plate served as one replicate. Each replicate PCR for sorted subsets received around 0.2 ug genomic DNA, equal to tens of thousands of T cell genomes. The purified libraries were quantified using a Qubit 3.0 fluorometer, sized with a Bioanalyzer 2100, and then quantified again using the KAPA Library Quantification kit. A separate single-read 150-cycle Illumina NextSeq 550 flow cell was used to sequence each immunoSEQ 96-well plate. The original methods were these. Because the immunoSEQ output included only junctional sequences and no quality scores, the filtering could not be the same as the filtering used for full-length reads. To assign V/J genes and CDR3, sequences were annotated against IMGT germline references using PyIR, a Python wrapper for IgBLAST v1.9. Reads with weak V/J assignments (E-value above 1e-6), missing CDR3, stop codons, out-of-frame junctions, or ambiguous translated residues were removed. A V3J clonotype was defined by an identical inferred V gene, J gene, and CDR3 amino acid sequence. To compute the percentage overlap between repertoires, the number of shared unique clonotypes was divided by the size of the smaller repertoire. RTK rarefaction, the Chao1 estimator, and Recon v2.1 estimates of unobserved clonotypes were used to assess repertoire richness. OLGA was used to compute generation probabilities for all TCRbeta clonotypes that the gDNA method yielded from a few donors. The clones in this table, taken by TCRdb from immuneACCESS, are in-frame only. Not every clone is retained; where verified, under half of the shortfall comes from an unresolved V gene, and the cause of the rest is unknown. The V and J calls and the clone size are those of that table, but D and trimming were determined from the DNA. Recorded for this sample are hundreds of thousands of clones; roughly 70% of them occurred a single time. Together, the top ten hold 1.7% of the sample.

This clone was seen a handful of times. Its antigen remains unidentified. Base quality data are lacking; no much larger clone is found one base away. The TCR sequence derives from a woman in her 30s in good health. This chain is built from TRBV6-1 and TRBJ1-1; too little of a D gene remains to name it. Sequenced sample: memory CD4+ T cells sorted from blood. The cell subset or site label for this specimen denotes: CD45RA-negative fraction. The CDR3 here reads CASSDLSPIPEAFF. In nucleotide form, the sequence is TGTGCCAGCAGTGACCTCTCGCCAATTCCCGAAGCTTTCTTT.